These 32 T cell receptor beta chains share one sample of origin, sequenced in a study of blood T cell repertoires in COVID-19. TCRdb's table, derived via immunoSEQ multiplex PCR, lists solely in-frame clones and lacks some. Of 10,000 to 15,000 clones in the sample, about 76% were seen once. Sequencing was performed on peripheral blood. The receptors were gathered from a man aged 60-69 years with COVID-19, enrolled during active disease.

The J gene is TRBJ1-1, the V gene TRBV7-2; possible D gene TRBD1, 6 bases. V lost 5 bases, J lost 7 bases, and 17 bases lay in between. The CDR3 covers 14 residues. Germline lookup yields CDR1 SGHTA and CDR2 FQGNSA. The CDR3 is CASSPQGNWVEAFF. The CDR3 DNA sequence: TGTGCCAGCAGCCCTCAGGGGAACTGGGTTGAAGCTTTCTTT.

DNA for the CDR3: TGTGCCTGGAGTTTCGCCGGGGTCGCTGGGTCACCCCTCCACTTT. Amino acids: CAWSFAGVAGSPLHF. This sequence joins TRBV30 and TRBJ1-6; the D is unclear. The CDR3 length is 15 residues. V gave up 2 bases and J gave up 10 bases, with 18 bases separating them. The V gene's germline CDR1 is GTSNPN and CDR2 SVGIG (reference sequence).

The chain has TRBV5-4 and TRBJ1-5; 7 nucleotides line up with TRBD1. Germline CDR1 reads SGHNT; CDR2 reads YYREEE (reference sequence). The V and J ends lost 0 bases and 2 bases, in that order; junction bases with no gene match: 5. This CDR3 is built from 16 residues. Written as DNA, the CDR3 is TGTGCCAGCAGCTTGGGAACAGGGGCCGGCAATCAGCCCCAGCATTTT. Its translation is CASSLGTGAGNQPQHF. The complete variable domain, with remaining parts taken from reference TRBV5-4 and TRBJ1-5, reads ETGVTQSPTHLIKTRGQQVTLRCSSQSGHNTVSWYQQALGQGPQFIFQYYREEENGRGNFPPRFSGLQFPNYSSELNVNALELDDSALYLCASSLGTGAGNQPQHFGDGTRLSIL.

V gene TRBV10-3 combines with J gene TRBJ2-3; the match to TRBD1 covers 8 bases. The V segment lost 4 bases and the J segment 6 bases; nucleotides outside the gene matches: 3. The CDR3 spans 13 residues. Per germline, CDR1 ENHRY and CDR2 SYGVKD. DNA for the CDR3: TGTGCCATCAGTGTGGACAGGGATGATACGCAGTATTTT. Translated: CAISVDRDDTQYF.

The V gene is TRBV7-2, the J gene TRBJ2-5; TRBD2 aligns across 7 bases. The CDR3 runs 13 residues. Germline values: CDR1 SGHTA, CDR2 FQGNSA. Unmatched junction bases numbered 5, after V lost 5 bases and J lost 5 bases. The CDR3 region has the DNA TGTGCCAGCAGCCTCCTGGGAGGGGAGACCCAGTACTTC. Translating gives CASSLLGGETQYF. Combining the CDR3 with reference TRBV7-2 and TRBJ2-5 gives the whole variable domain GAGVSQSPSNKVTEKGKDVELRCDPISGHTALYWYRQSLGQGLEFLIYFQGNSAPDKSGLPSDRFSAERTGGSVSTLTIQRTQQEDSAVYLCASSLLGGETQYFGPGTRLLVL.

The chain uses TRBV30 and TRBJ2-3; 8 bases match TRBD2. The length of the CDR3 is 14 residues. The V gene end was trimmed by 1 base and the J gene end by 5 bases; junction bases not matched to a gene: 5. In germline, CDR1 is GTSNPN, CDR2 SVGIG (reference sequence). CDR3 sequence: CAWSAGLVGDTQYF. The CDR3 nucleotides read TGTGCCTGGAGTGCGGGACTAGTAGGAGATACGCAGTATTTT.

The chain has TRBV20-1 and TRBJ2-7; no clear D. CDR1 is DFQATT and CDR2 is SNEGSKA in the germline V gene (reference sequence). The V end lost 3 bases, the J end lost 0 bases, and 12 bases lay between the germline ends. This CDR3 region has 14 residues. CDR3 in amino acids: CSASQAGSSYEQYF. The CDR3 bases are TGCAGTGCTAGTCAGGCCGGATCCTCCTACGAGCAGTACTTC.

This clone came up a few times. The rearrangement links TRBV18 to TRBJ2-2; weak D call: TRBD1 (6 bases). Trimming left V 0 bases short and J 8 bases short, with 10 bases between. CDR1 and CDR2 from the germline V gene are KGHSH and LQKENI. This CDR3 comprises 14 residues. The CDR3 here is CASSPPSGTGELFF. In DNA form, the CDR3 reads TGTGCCAGCTCACCACCTTCCGGGACAGGGGAGCTGTTTTTT.

The chain combines TRBV6-6 with TRBJ1-4; 7 bases are shared with TRBD1. V lost 6 bases, J lost 8 bases, and 6 bases stayed unmatched. The CDR3 loop spans 13 amino acids. CDR1 is MNHNY, CDR2 SVGAGI, per germline (reference sequence). The CDR3 spells CASREGAVEKLFF. In DNA, the CDR3 is TGTGCCAGCAGAGAGGGGGCCGTCGAAAAACTGTTTTTT.

The chain is built from TRBV27 and TRBJ1-1; D remains unclear. This CDR3 is built from 14 residues. Per the germline V gene, CDR1 is MNHEY and CDR2 is SMNVEV (reference sequence). Trimming took 2 bases from V and 5 from J, leaving 12 bases between them. The CDR3 sequence is CASSLRGFGTEAFF. For the CDR3, the DNA is TGTGCCAGCAGTTTACGGGGTTTCGGAACTGAAGCTTTCTTT.

V usage is TRBV7-6 and J usage is TRBJ1-5; D may be TRBD1 (6 bases). CDR1 and CDR2 (germline): SGHVS, FNYEAQ. The V and J ends lost 5 bases and 2 bases respectively, with 13 bases between them. This CDR3 has 15 residues. The CDR3, as DNA: TGTGCCAGCAGCGCTACAGGGACGGGCAATCAGCCCCAGCATTTT. Translating it yields CASSATGTGNQPQHF.

The chain recombines TRBV5-5 with TRBJ2-7; 9 bases agree with TRBD1. Per germline, CDR1 SGHKS and CDR2 YYEKEE (reference sequence). The V and J ends lost 4 bases and 3 bases, in that order; junction bases with no gene match: 5. The CDR3 is 14 residues long. The CDR3 here is CASSEDRGYYEQYV. CDR3 nucleotides: TGTGCCAGCAGCGAGGACAGGGGCTACTACGAGCAGTACGTC.

The chain joins TRBV11-1 to TRBJ1-5; possible D gene TRBD1, 5 bases. Germline-derived CDR1 and CDR2 are SGHAT and FQDESV (reference sequence). V shed 5 bases and J shed 1 base, with 6 bases lying between them. The CDR3 has 13 residues. The CDR3, as DNA: TGTGCCAGCAGCCAGGGAAGCAATCAGCCCCAGCATTTT. Protein product: CASSQGSNQPQHF.

The V call is TRBV9, the J call TRBJ1-4, with 8 bases fitting TRBD1. V dropped 3 bases and J dropped 6; count of bases not matched to a gene: 10. Per the germline V gene, CDR1 is SGDLS and CDR2 is YYNGEE. The CDR3 totals 16 residues. In nucleotides, the CDR3 is TGTGCCAGCAGCGCCCTACAGGGGGTTCGGGATGAAAAACTGTTTTTT. Encoded protein: CASSALQGVRDEKLFF.

This clone was found a few times. CDR3 DNA: TGTGCCAGCAGCGTAGGGCTAGCCTACCTCAATGAGCAGTTCTTC. Its protein product is CASSVGLAYLNEQFF. V is TRBV9 and J is TRBJ2-1, with D maybe TRBD2 (5 bases). The CDR3 is 15 amino acids. Looked up from germline, CDR1 is SGDLS and CDR2 is YYNGEE. V was cut by 0 bases and J by 6 bases, with 13 bases left in between.

J is TRBJ2-7 and V is TRBV21-1; the listed D gene, TRBD2, was not tested against the DNA. TRBV21-1 is marked as a pseudogene. The CDR3 contains 17 residues. This chain's CDR3 is CASSKPWELAGPYEQYV. The CDR3 DNA follows: TGTGCCAGCAGCAAACCTTGGGAGCTAGCGGGACCTTACGAGCAGTACGTC.

The chain recombines TRBV6-5 with TRBJ2-7, with no clear D. Per germline, CDR1 MNHEY and CDR2 SVGAGI. There are 14 residues in the CDR3. Trimming took 0 bases from V and 6 from J, leaving 12 bases between them. DNA of the CDR3: TGTGCCAGCAGTTACTCGCGATTCGGTGGCGAGCAGTACTTC. Residues: CASSYSRFGGEQYF.

In this sample, this clone turned up once. V gene TRBV27 combines with J gene TRBJ2-3; the D gene is possibly TRBD2 (6 bases). The CDR3 extends over 15 amino acids. CDR1 MNHEY and CDR2 SMNVEV come from the germline V gene (reference sequence). The germline V and J ends were trimmed by 6 bases and 0 bases, with 13 bases remaining between them. The CDR3 DNA follows: TGTGCCAGCAGAAGCAGGAGGGGTAGCACAGATACGCAGTATTTT. Translation gives CASRSRRGSTDTQYF.

The J gene is TRBJ1-1, the V gene TRBV18; D remains ambiguous. Germline lookup yields CDR1 KGHSH and CDR2 LQKENI. The CDR3 has 15 residues. Between the trimmed V and J ends, which lost 3 bases and 3 bases, there was a span of 14 bases. The CDR3 DNA reads as TGTGCCAGCTCACCGCAGACGGGGTGGGACACTGAAGCTTTCTTT. Its translation is CASSPQTGWDTEAFF.

J is TRBJ2-3 and V is TRBV12-5, with D possibly matching TRBD2 (5 bases). The CDR3 contains 12 residues. V was shortened by 4 bases and J by 6 bases, with 8 bases between the two germline ends. Per the germline V gene, CDR1 is LGHNT and CDR2 is FRNRAP. The CDR3 DNA sequence: TGTGCTAGTGGTTCCGGGGTTGATACGCAGTATTTT. This sequence encodes CASGSGVDTQYF.

This clone turned up a few times. CDR3 in DNA: TGTGCCACCAGTGCCCAGGGGGCGGACTATGGCTACACCTTC. Protein sequence: CATSAQGADYGYTF. The rearrangement uses TRBV24-1 and TRBJ1-2; 8 bases are a match to TRBD1. Germline CDR1 and CDR2: KGHDR and SFDVKD. V shed 5 bases, J shed 3 bases, and the junction held 4 bases outside the gene matches. The CDR3 is made up of 14 amino acids.

This clone was observed a handful of times. This chain joins TRBV2 and TRBJ1-1; D unclear. V lost 5 bases and J lost 7, with 8 bases in between. This CDR3 region has 11 residues. Germline V gives CDR1 SNHLY, CDR2 FYNNEI. Here the CDR3 DNA reads TGTGCCAGCAGTTATAGAGATGAAGCTTTCTTT. Protein sequence: CASSYRDEAFF.

This clone was detected only a few times. The genes are TRBV6-2 or TRBV6-3 and TRBJ2-1, with 10 bases aligning to TRBD2. CDR1 MNHEY and CDR2 SVGEGT come from the germline V gene. V trimming: 0 bases; J trimming: 0 bases; junction bases outside the gene matches: 8. The CDR3 extends over 19 amino acids. The CDR3 spells CASSYSKETSGFSYNEQFF. Here the CDR3 DNA reads TGTGCCAGCAGTTACTCGAAAGAGACTAGCGGGTTCTCCTACAATGAGCAGTTCTTC.

This clone was counted only a few times. The rearrangement links TRBV5-6 to TRBJ1-2, with 7 bases lining up with TRBD1. This CDR3 spans 15 amino acids. With 4 bases clipped from V and 8 bases from J, the junction kept 14 bases outside the gene matches. Per the germline V gene, CDR1 is SGHDT and CDR2 is YYEEEE. CDR3 in DNA: TGTGCCAGCAGCCCTAACAGGGGCCCGCCGGGCGGCTACACCTTC. Translation gives CASSPNRGPPGGYTF.

The J gene is TRBJ2-5, the V gene TRBV5-4; 9 bases are a match to TRBD2. CDR1 is SGHNT and CDR2 is YYREEE in the germline V gene (reference sequence). After removal of 6 bases from V and 5 bases from J, the junction contained 11 bases not matched to a gene. The CDR3 is made up of 15 amino acids. The CDR3 DNA sequence: TGTGCCAGCACCCCGCGGGGCGGGAGGGCCGAGACCCAGTACTTC. It encodes CASTPRGGRAETQYF.

The J gene is TRBJ1-4, the V gene TRBV5-5; D is undetermined. This CDR3 spans 15 amino acids. Per germline, CDR1 SGHKS and CDR2 YYEKEE (reference sequence). V lost 4 bases and J lost 8, with 18 bases in between. The CDR3 DNA reads as TGTGCCAGCAGCGGTTCGGGTCTACTTAGGGAAAAACTGTTTTTT. Residues: CASSGSGLLREKLFF.

The chain joins TRBV5-1 to TRBJ2-1; 8 bases agree with TRBD1. This CDR3 has 15 amino acids. Germline V gene sequence: CDR1 SGHRS, CDR2 YFSETQ. V lost 4 bases, J lost 3 bases, and 6 bases stayed unmatched. The CDR3 is CASSATGDRYNEQFF. For the CDR3, the DNA is TGCGCCAGCAGCGCGACAGGGGACCGCTACAATGAGCAGTTCTTC. The variable domain in full, with the rest retrieved from reference TRBV5-1 and TRBJ2-1, is KAGVTQTPRYLIKTRGQQVTLSCSPISGHRSVSWYQQTPGQGLQFLFEYFSETQRNKGNFPGRFSGRQFSNSRSEMNVSTLELGDSALYLCASSATGDRYNEQFFGPGTRLTVL.

This sequence joins TRBV2 and TRBJ1-2; unclear D gene. V gave up 2 bases and J gave up 8 bases, with 6 bases separating them. CDR1 is SNHLY, CDR2 FYNNEI, per germline. The CDR3 is made up of 11 amino acids. The CDR3 is CASSEWAGYTF. CDR3 DNA: TGTGCCAGCAGTGAATGGGCAGGCTACACCTTC.

This clone occurred once. This chain joins TRBV5-1 and TRBJ1-4, with TRBD1 as a possible D gene (5 bases). This CDR3 comprises 13 residues. Between the trimmed V and J ends, which lost 1 base and 6 bases, there was a span of 7 bases. CDR1 is SGHRS and CDR2 is YFSETQ in the germline V gene. For the CDR3, the DNA is TGCGCCAGCAGCTTGTTCAGGGATGAAAAACTGTTTTTT. It codes for CASSLFRDEKLFF.

This clone came up a few times. This chain links TRBV6-4 with TRBJ1-5; the D gene is possibly TRBD1 (6 bases). CDR1 MRHNA and CDR2 SNTAGT come from the germline V gene. V gave up 7 bases and J gave up 7 bases, with 14 bases separating them. This CDR3 is built from 13 residues. CDR3 amino acids: CASIPQGSQPQHF. The DNA for the CDR3 is TGTGCCAGCATCCCCCAGGGGTCCCAGCCCCAGCATTTT.

The J gene is TRBJ1-6, the V gene TRBV15, with 8 bases that match TRBD1. CDR3 length: 16 residues. With 1 base clipped from V and 8 bases from J, the junction kept 7 bases outside the gene matches. Germline V gene data show CDR1 as LNHNV and CDR2 as YYDKDF (reference sequence). The CDR3 DNA follows: TGTGCCACCAGCAGAGCCCGGACAGGGCTGGATTCACCCCTCCACTTT. Its translation is CATSRARTGLDSPLHF. The whole variable domain, remainder taken from reference TRBV15 and TRBJ1-6, is DAMVIQNPRYQVTQFGKPVTLSCSQTLNHNVMYWYQQKSSQAPKLLFHYYDKDFNNEADTPDNFQSRRPNTSFCFLDIRSPGLGDTAMYLCATSRARTGLDSPLHFGNGTRLTVT.

The J gene is TRBJ2-7, the V gene TRBV10-3; 7 bases agree with TRBD1. CDR3 length: 13 residues. Germline values: CDR1 ENHRY, CDR2 SYGVKD. The J segment lost 3 bases and the V segment lost 2 bases, leaving 1 base of the junction unmatched. CDR3 sequence reads: CAISEAGGYEQYF. The CDR3 region has the DNA TGTGCCATCAGTGAGGCAGGGGGCTACGAGCAGTACTTC.